In its sample, the clone carrying this TCR beta chain was seen once. What it binds is not known. Trimming cost V 4 bases and J 3 bases, with 10 bases left between them. The germline CDR1 and CDR2 sequences are SGHDN and FVKESK. This CDR3 region has 13 residues. This sample is part of a study of cytomegalovirus exposure and HLA in healthy donors. Background on the study: Early release data held approximately 81 million unique TCRs from HLA-typed donors. Study-wide results and limits: Analysis was carried out at a later point, and it linked a missense DCLRE1C variant to TCR beta V- and J-gene trimming. Reported results showed that the classifier diagnosed cytomegalovirus status with high specificity and sensitivity.

A multiplex PCR was run with 60 Vbeta primers and 13 Jbeta primers. Using immunoSEQ multiplex PCR, the repertoire was profiled, and TCRdb retains in-frame clones only, with some absent. The data show under 200,000 clones, 80% seen once. The chain employs TRBV14 and TRBJ2-7; a possible D gene is TRBD1 (5 bases). The sample comprised PBMCs. The sequence derives from a man aged 30-40 years in good health and CMV-seronegative. The CDR3 loop is CASSRWGYYEQYF. The DNA for the CDR3 is TGTGCCAGCAGCCGGTGGGGCTACTACGAGCAGTACTTC.